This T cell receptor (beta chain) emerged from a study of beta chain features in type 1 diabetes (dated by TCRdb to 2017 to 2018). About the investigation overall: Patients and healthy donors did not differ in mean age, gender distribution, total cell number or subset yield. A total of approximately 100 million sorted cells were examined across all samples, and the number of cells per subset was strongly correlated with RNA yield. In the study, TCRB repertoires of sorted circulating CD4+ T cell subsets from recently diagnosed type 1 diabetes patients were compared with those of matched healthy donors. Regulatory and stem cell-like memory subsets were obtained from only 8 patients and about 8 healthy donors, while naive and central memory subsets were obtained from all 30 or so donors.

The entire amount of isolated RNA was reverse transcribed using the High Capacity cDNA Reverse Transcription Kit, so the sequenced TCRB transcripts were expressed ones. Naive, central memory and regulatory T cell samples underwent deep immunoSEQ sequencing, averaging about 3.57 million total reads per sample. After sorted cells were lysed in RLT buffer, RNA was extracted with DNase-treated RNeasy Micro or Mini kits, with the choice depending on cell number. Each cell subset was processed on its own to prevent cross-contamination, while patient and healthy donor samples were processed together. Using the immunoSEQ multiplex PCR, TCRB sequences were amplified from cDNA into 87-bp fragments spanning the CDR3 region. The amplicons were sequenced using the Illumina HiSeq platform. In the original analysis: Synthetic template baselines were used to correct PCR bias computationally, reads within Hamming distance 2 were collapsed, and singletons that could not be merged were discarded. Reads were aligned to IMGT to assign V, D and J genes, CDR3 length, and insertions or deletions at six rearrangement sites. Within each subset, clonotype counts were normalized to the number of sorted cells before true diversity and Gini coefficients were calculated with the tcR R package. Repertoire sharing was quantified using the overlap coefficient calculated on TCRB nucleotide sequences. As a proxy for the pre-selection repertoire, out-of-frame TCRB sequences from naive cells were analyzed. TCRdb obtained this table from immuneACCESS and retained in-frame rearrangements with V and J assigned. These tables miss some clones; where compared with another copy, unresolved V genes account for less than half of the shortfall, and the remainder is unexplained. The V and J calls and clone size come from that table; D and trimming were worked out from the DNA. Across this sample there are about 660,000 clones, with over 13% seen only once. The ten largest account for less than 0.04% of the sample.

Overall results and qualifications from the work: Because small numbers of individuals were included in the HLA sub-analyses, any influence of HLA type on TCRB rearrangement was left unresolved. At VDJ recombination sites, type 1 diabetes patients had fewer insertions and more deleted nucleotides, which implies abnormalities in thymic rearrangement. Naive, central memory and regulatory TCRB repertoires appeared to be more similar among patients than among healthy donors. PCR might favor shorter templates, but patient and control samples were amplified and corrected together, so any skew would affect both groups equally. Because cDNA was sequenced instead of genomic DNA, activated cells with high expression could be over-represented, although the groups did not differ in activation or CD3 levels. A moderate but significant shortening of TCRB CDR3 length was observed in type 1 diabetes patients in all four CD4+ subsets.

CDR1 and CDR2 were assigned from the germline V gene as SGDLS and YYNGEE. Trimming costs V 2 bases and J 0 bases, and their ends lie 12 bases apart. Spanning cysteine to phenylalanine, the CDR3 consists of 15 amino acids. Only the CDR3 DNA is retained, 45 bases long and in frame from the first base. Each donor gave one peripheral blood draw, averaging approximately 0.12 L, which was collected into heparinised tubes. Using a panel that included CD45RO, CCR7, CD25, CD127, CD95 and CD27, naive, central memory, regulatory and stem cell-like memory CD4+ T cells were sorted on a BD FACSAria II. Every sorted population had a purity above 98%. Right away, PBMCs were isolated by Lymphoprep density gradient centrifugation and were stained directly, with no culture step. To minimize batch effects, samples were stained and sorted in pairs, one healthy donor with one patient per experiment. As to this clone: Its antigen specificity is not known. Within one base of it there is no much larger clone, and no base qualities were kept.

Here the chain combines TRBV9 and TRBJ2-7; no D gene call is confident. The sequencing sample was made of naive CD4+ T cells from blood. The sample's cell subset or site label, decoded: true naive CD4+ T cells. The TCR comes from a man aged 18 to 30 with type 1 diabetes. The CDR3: CASSVLRQRSYEQYF. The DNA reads TGTGCCAGCAGCGTCCTGAGGCAGCGCTCCTACGAGCAGTACTTC.